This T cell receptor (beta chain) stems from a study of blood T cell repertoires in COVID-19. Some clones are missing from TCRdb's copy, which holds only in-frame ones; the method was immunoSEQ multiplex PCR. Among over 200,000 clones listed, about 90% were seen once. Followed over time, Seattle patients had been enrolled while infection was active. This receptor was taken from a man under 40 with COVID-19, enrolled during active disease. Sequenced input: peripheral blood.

CDR3 nucleotide sequence: TGTGCCAGCTCACCAGGACAGGGTCTTGGAGAGCAGTACTTC. It translates to CASSPGQGLGEQYF. The rearrangement joins TRBV18 to TRBJ2-7, with TRBD1 identical over 8 bases. CDR3 length: 14 amino acids. After removal of 2 bases from V and 7 bases from J, the junction contained 7 bases not matched to a gene. Germline loops: CDR1 KGHSH, CDR2 LQKENI.